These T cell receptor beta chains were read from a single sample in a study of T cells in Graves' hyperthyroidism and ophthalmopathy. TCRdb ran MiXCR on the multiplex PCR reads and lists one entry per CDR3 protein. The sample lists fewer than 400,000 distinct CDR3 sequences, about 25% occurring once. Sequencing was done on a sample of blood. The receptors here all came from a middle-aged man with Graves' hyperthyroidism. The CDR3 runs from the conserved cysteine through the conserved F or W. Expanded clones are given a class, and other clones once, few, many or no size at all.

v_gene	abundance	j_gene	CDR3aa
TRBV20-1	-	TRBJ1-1	CSARVFGDTEAFF
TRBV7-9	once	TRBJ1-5	CASSPSDRSNQPQHF
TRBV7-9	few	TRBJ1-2	CASSDRDSYTF
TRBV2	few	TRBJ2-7	CASSRDPFYEQYF
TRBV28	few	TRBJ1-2	CASLDGGRRSGYTF
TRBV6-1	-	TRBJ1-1	CASSRGTGRVEAFF
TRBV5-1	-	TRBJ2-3	CACSEAGTGYTDTQYF
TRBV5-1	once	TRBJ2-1	CASSLGGASNEQFF
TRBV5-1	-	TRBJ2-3	CASSHGPSSTDTQYF
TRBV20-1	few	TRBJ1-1	CSAREGDRGNTEAFF
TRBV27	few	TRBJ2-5	CASSLAPGIVTQYF
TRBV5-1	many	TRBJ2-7	CASSRGTVWLEQYF
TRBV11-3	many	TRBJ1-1	CASSLEMGTEAFF
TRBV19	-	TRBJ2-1	CASRSTQGAEGNEQFF
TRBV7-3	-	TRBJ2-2	CASSLRPGAEGELFF
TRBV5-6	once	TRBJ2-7	CATSYGGPKTYEQYF
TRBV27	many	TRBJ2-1	CASRPFSGNEQFF
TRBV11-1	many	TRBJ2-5	CASSFAGSETQYF
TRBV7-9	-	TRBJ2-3	CASSFGEDTQYF
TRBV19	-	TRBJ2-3	CASSNLGTTSDTQYF
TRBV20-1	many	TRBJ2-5	CSAPLAGRQETQYF
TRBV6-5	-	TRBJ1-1	CASVGGGGGTEAFF
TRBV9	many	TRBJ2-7	CASSPTKGLATEQYF
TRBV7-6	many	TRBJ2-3	CASSLEFSPDTQYF
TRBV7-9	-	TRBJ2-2	CASSLERTGTGELFF
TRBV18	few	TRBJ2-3	CASSPTNSGQGTDTQYF
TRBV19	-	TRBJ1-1	CASSGAVGNTEAFF
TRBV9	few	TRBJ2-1	CASSEYARDEQFF
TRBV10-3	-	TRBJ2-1	CAITGQDYNEQFF
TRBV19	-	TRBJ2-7	CASSLREATYEQYF
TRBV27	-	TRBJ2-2	CASSLKPGAVNTGELFF
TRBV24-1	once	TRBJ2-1	CATSDPDYTHEQFF
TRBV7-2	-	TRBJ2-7	CASSIGDITYEQYF
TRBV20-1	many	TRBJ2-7	CSAREEGGSYEQYF
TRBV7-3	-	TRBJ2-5	CASGVAWQETQYF
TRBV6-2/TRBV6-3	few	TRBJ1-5	CASRSRSNQPQHF
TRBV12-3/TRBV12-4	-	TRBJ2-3	CASSLVRLAADTDTQYF
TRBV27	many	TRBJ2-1	CASTPTSVYNEQFF
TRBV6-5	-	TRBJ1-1	CASSYFAGNTEAFF
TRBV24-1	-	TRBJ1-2	CATSARQGINYGYTF
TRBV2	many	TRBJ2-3	CASSAGQFSTDTQYF
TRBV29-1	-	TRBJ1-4	CSFRSQGSEKLFF
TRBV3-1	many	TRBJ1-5	CASSKSNQPQHF
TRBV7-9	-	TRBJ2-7	CASSFETGTMSSYEQYF
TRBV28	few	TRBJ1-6	CASSKQDSYNSPLHF
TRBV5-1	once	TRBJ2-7	CASSLVPAGTSGSYEQYF
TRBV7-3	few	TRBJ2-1	CASSHGTSGDHMDEQFF
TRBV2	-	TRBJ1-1	CASQRQDNTEASF
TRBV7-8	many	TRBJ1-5	CASSPGGSQPQHF
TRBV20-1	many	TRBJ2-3	CSARDDGREADTQYF
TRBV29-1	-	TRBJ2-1	CSVDFYEQFF
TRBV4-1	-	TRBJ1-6	CASSQGTDGGSPLHF
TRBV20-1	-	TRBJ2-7	CSLPGLAVEQYF
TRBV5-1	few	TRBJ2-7	CASSLTSGRPGEQYF
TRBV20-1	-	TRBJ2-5	CSARTSGRGSRETQYF
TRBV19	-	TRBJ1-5	CASSAQRGTGVDQPQHF